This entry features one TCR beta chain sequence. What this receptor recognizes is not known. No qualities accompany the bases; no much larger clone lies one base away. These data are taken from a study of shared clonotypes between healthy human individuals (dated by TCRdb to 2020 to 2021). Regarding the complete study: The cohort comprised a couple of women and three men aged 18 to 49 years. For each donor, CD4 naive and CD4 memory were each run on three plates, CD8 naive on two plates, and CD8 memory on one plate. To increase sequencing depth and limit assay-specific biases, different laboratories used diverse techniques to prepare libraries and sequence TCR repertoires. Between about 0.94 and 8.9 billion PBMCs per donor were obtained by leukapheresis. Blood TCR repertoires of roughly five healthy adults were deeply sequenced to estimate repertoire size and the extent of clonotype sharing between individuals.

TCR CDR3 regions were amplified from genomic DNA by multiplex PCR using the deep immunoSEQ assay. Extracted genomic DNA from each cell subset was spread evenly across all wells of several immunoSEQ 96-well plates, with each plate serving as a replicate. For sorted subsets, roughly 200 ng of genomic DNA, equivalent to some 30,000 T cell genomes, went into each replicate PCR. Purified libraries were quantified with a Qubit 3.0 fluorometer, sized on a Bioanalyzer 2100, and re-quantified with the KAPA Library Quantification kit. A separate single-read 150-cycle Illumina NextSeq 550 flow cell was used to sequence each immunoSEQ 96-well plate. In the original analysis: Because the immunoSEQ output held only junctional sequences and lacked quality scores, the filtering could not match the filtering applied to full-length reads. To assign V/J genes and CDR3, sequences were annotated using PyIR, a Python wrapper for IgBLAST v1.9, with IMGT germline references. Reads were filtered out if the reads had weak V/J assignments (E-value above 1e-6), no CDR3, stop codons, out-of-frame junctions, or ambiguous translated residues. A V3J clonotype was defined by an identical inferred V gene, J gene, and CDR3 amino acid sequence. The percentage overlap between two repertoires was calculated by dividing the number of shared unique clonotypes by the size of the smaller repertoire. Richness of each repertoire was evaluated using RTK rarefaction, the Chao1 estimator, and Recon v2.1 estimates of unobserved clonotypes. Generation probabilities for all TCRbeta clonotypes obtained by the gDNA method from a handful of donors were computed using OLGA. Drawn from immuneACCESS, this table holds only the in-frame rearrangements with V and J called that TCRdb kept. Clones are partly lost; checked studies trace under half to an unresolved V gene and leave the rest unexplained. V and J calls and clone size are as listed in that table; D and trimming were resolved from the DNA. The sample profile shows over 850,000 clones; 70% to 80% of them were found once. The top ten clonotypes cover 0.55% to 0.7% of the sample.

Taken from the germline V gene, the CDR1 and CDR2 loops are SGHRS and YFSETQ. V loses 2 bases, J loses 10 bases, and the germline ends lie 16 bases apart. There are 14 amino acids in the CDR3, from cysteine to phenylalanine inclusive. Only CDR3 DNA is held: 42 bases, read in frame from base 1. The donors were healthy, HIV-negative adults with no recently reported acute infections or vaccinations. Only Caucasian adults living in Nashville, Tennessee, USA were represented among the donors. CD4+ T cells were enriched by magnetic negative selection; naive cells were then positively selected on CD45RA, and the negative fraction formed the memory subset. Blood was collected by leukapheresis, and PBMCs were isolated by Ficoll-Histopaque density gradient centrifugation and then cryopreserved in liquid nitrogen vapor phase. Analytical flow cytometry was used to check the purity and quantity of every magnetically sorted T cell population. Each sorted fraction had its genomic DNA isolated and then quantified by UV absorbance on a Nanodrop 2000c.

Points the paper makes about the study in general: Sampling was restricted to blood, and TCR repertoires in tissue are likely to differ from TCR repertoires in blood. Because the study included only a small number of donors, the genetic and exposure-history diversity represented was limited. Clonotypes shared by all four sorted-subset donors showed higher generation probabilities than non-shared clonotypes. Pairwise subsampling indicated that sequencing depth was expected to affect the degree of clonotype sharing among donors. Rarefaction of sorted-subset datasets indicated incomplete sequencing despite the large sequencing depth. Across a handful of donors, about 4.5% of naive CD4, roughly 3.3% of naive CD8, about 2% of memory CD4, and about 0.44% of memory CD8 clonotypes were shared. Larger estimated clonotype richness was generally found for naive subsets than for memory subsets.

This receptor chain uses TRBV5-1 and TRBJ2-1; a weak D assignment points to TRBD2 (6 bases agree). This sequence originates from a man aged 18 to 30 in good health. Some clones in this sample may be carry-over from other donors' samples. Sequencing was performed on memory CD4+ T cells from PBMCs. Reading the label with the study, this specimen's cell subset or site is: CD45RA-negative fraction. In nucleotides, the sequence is TGCGCCAGCAGCTTATCAGCCCCGGCGGGGGAGCAGTTCTTC. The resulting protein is CASSLSAPAGEQFF. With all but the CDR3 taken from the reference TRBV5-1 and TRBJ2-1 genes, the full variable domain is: KAGVTQTPRYLIKTRGQQVTLSCSPISGHRSVSWYQQTPGQGLQFLFEYFSETQRNKGNFPGRFSGRQFSNSRSEMNVSTLELGDSALYLCASSLSAPAGEQFFGPGTRLTVL.